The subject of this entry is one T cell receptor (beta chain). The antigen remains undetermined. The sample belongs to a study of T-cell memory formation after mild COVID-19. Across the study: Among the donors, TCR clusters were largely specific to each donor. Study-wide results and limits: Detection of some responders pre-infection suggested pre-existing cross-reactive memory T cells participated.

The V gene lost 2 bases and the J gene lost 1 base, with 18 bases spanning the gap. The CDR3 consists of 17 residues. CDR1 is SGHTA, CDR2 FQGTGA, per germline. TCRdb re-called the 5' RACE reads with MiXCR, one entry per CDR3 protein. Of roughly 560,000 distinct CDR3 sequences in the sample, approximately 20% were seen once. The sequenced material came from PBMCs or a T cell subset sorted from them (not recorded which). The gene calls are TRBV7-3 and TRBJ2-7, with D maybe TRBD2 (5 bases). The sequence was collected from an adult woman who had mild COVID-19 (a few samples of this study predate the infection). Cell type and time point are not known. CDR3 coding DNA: TGTGCCAGCAGCTTATCGTTCAGCGGTTTGAGGTCCTACGAGCAGTACTTC. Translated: CASSLSFSGLRSYEQYF. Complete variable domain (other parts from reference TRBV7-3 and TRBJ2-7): GAGVSQTPSNKVTEKGKYVELRCDPISGHTALYWYRQSLGQGPEFLIYFQGTGAADDSGLPNDRFFAVRPEGSVSTLKIQRTERGDSAVYLCASSLSFSGLRSYEQYFGPGTRLTVT.